This TCR beta chain was retrieved from a study of OX40 agonist ivuxolimab in advanced cancers. This table comes from immunoSEQ multiplex PCR, and its TCRdb copy is limited to in-frame clones, with some not included. The table lists approximately 80,000 clones, 90% to 95% of them singletons. Germline values: CDR1 SGHTA, CDR2 FQGNSA. The V segment lost 3 bases and the J segment 6 bases; nucleotides outside the gene matches: 2. This CDR3 is built from 12 residues. This chain joins TRBV7-2 and TRBJ2-7; 7 bases match TRBD2. The sample consisted of CD4+ or CD8+ T cells sorted from blood, taken in a trial of the OX40 agonist ivuxolimab. This clonotype originated in an adult with an advanced solid tumor such as melanoma, head and neck, liver or kidney cancer. CDR3 residues: CASSLGGGEQYF. In DNA form, the CDR3 reads TGTGCCAGCAGCTTGGGCGGGGGCGAGCAGTACTTC.